A single sample is the source of the 24 T cell receptor beta chains below, sequenced in a study of tumor and adjacent non-tumor tissue in lung cancer. The template was RNA from unsorted bulk tissue. TCRbeta libraries were built with three rounds of nested PCR, modified from ARM-PCR. TCRdb used MiXCR to reprocess the multiplex PCR reads, holding one entry per CDR3 protein. This sample has tens of thousands of distinct CDR3 sequences; about 66% occur once, and the top ten carry approximately 16%. What was sequenced was lung tumor tissue. The receptors here all came from a man aged 55 to 70 with non-small cell lung cancer.

For this clonotype: The junction differs from germline at one of its ends, possibly a read error. The chain carries TRBV11-1 and TRBJ2-2, with 10 positions matching TRBD2. CDR1 is SGHAT, CDR2 FQDESV, per germline (reference sequence). This CDR3 contains 16 residues. The CDR3 here is CASSIGTSESNGELLF. CDR3 nucleotides: TGTGCCAGCAGCATTGGGACTAGCGAGAGCAACGGGGAGCTGCTTTTT.

The chain has TRBV11-2 and TRBJ2-3; 11 nucleotides agree with TRBD2. Germline V gene lookup returns CDR1 SGHAT and CDR2 FQNNGV. CDR3 length: 16 amino acids. Trimming took 1 base from V and 5 from J; bases not matched to a gene: 5. The CDR3 sequence is CASSLGGTSGLDTQYF. The CDR3 DNA is TGTGCCAGCAGCTTAGGAGGGACTAGCGGTCTAGATACGCAGTATTTT.

V and J are TRBV11-1 and TRBJ1-1, with a tentative D call TRBD1 (6 bases). Germline assignment: CDR1 SGHAT and CDR2 FQDESV (reference sequence). Trimming took 2 bases from V and 6 from J, leaving 22 bases between them. The CDR3 has 17 amino acids. CDR3 in DNA: TGTGCCAGCAGCTTATTCAGGGACAACACCGTTAACGCTGAAGCTTTCTTT. Its protein is CASSLFRDNTVNAEAFF.

Concerning this clonotype itself: One end of the junction varies from germline; a read error may be responsible. V is TRBV7-9 and J is TRBJ2-2, with TRBD2 as a possible D gene (5 bases). The CDR3 consists of 14 residues. Germline assignment: CDR1 SEHNR and CDR2 FQNEAQ (reference sequence). The CDR3 DNA reads as TGTGCCAGCAGTCGGGTGGAGTACACCGGGGAACTGTTTTTT. This encodes CASSRVEYTGELFF.

This clonotype was counted at least ten times. V usage is TRBV6-5 and J usage is TRBJ2-3; possibly TRBD2 for D (5 bases). The V and J ends lost 8 bases and 3 bases respectively, with 15 bases between them. Germline CDR1 MNHEY, CDR2 SVGAGI. The CDR3 runs to 14 residues. The CDR3: CASQPQRATDTQYF. In DNA, the CDR3 is TGTGCCAGCCAGCCTCAGAGGGCGACAGATACGCAGTATTTT.

The gene calls are TRBV20-1 and TRBJ2-5; 11 bases are a match to TRBD2. With V trimmed by 4 bases and J by 9 bases, 7 bases remained unmatched. The germline gives CDR1 DFQATT, CDR2 SNEGSKA (reference sequence). The CDR3 covers 13 residues. CDR3 sequence (DNA): TGCAGTGCTATATTGACTAGCGGGAATCCCCAGTACTTC. Translating it yields CSAILTSGNPQYF.

Notes on this clonotype: The junction and the germline gene differ at one end; a read error may be behind it. The chain employs TRBV12-3 or TRBV12-4 and TRBJ2-1; 9 bases are shared with TRBD2. The CDR3 length is 14 residues. CDR3 region: CTSSSAAGGNEQFF. CDR3 DNA sequence: TGTACCAGCAGTTCAGCAGCGGGAGGCAATGAGCAGTTCTTC.

To note about this clonotype: Sequence at one end of the junction differs from germline and may be a read error. The V call is TRBV11-2, the J call TRBJ2-1; D perhaps matches TRBD2 (5 bases). CDR3 length: 16 residues. Germline V gene lookup returns CDR1 SGHAT and CDR2 FQNNGV. The chain's CDR3 is CASSLSAGMSSDEQFF. The CDR3 nucleotides read TGTGCCAGTAGCTTATCGGCGGGTATGTCAAGCGATGAGCAGTTCTTC. Full variable domain (outside the CDR3, taken from reference TRBV11-2 and TRBJ2-1): EAGVAQSPRYKIIEKRQSVAFWCNPISGHATLYWYQQILGQGPKLLIQFQNNGVVDDSQLPKDRFSAERLKGVDSTLKIQPAKLEDSAVYLCASSLSAGMSSDEQFFGPGTRLTVL.

This clonotype was recorded a few times. The chain couples TRBV7-9 to TRBJ2-1, with 10 bases aligning to TRBD2. The ends lost 0 bases at V and 6 bases at J; junction bases unmatched: 5. This CDR3 comprises 16 residues. Germline V gene data show CDR1 as SEHNR and CDR2 as FQNEAQ (reference sequence). CDR3 DNA sequence: TGTGCCAGCAGCTTAGCAAGCGGGAGGGCCCTCAATGAGCAGTTCTTC. Translation gives CASSLASGRALNEQFF.

This clonotype occurred many times. This sequence joins TRBV6-1 and TRBJ2-5, with 9 bases that match TRBD2. Germline V lookup: CDR1 MNHNS, CDR2 SASEGT. J was trimmed by 2 bases and V by 7 bases; bases with no gene match: 8. This CDR3 region has 15 residues. This CDR3 reads CASILAGAGQETQYF. DNA for the CDR3: TGTGCCAGCATCTTAGCGGGGGCCGGGCAAGAGACCCAGTACTTC.

Comments on this clonotype: A clone one base away is much larger, so this may be a read error. The CDR3 spells CASSPSGGAYVQYF. CDR3 in DNA: TGTGCCAGCAGCCCGAGCGGGGGGGCCTATGTGCAGTACTTC. This sequence joins TRBV11-2 and TRBJ2-1, with 10 bases that match TRBD2. The J call may be incorrect, as the DNA end agrees better with TRBJ2-7. The CDR3 spans 14 residues. Germline V gene lookup returns CDR1 SGHAT and CDR2 FQNNGV.

Worth noting for this clonotype: At one boundary the junction diverges from the germline segment, which might be a read error. CDR3 sequence reads: CVNSQRTPGELLF. The CDR3 DNA is TGCGTCAACAGCCAACGGACTCCCGGGGAGCTGTTATTT. This chain links TRBV4-1 with TRBJ2-2; tentative D call: TRBD2 (5 bases). CDR1 MGHRA and CDR2 YSYEKL come from the germline V gene. CDR3 size: 13 residues.

As regards this clonotype: The germline gene is not matched at one end of the junction; a read error may be the cause. The V gene is TRBV5-6, the J gene TRBJ1-6; D is unresolved. The CDR3 extends over 14 amino acids. CDR1 and CDR2 (germline): SGHDT, YYEEEE. As DNA, the CDR3 is TGTGCCAGCGGCTTGCTAGGTTATAATTCACCCCTCCACTTT. Translating it yields CASGLLGYNSPLHF.

This chain connects TRBV6-2 or TRBV6-3 to TRBJ1-1; 7 nucleotides match TRBD1. V dropped 6 bases and J dropped 4; count of bases not matched to a gene: 8. The germline CDR1 and CDR2 sequences are MNHEY and SVGEGT. This CDR3 is 14 amino acids long. The CDR3 DNA sequence: TGTGCCAGCAGAATAGGGGGCTGTATCACTGAAGCTTTCTTT. Residues: CASRIGGCITEAFF.

This clonotype has ten or more counts. The gene calls are TRBV6-2 or TRBV6-3 and TRBJ2-7; TRBD2 matches at 12 bases. CDR1 and CDR2 from the germline V gene are MNHEY and SVGEGT. J was trimmed by 6 bases and V by 2 bases; bases with no gene match: 8. The CDR3 covers 16 residues. CDR3 residues: CASSYPSTSGSFEQYF. The CDR3 region has the DNA TGTGCCAGCAGTTACCCGTCGACTAGCGGGAGTTTCGAGCAGTACTTC.

On this clonotype itself: A much more abundant neighbour one base away suggests this may be a read error. The rearrangement uses TRBV29-1 and TRBJ1-3, with 7 bases that match TRBD1. Looked up from germline, CDR1 is SQVTM and CDR2 is ANQGSEA. CDR3 length: 15 residues. For the CDR3, the DNA is TGCAGCCCTTTAGGGACAGTCAGCTCTGGAAACACCTTATATTTT. As protein: CSPLGTVSSGNTLYF.

This clonotype was seen a few times. The chain couples TRBV19 to TRBJ1-5; TRBD1 matches 8 bases. This CDR3 has 14 amino acids. V gave up 9 bases and J gave up 7 bases; unmatched junction bases: 11. CDR1 is LNHDA, CDR2 SQIVND, per germline (reference sequence). CDR3 bases: TGTGCCAGCTCTAGACCGACAGGGGAACAGCCCCAGCATTTT. Translation gives CASSRPTGEQPQHF.

For this clonotype: A much larger clone is a single base away; this may be a read error. The V and J genes are TRBV11-2 and TRBJ2-3; unclear D gene. Germline V lookup: CDR1 SGHAT, CDR2 FQNNGV. This CDR3 region has 13 residues. V lost 5 bases, J lost 12 bases, and 18 bases lay in between. In DNA form, the CDR3 reads TGTGCCAGCAGCCGCCGGACCTCTACGGCTCAGTATTTT. Translation: CASSRRTSTAQYF.

This rearrangement joins TRBV20-1 to TRBJ2-7; D not certain. The ends were cut back, 6 bases at V and 10 bases at J, with 22 bases in the middle. The CDR3 sequence is 13 residues long. Germline-derived CDR1 and CDR2 are DFQATT and SNEGSKA (reference sequence). CDR3 nucleotides: TGCAGTGCCAAACCCGACTTGTACCCCGGACAGTACTTC. Translation gives CSAKPDLYPGQYF.

This clonotype was seen ten or more times. The chain has TRBV11-1 and TRBJ2-2; TRBD2 agrees at 14 bases. Trimming took 5 bases from V and 7 from J; bases not matched to a gene: 6. CDR1 SGHAT and CDR2 FQDESV come from the germline V gene (reference sequence). The CDR3 has 16 residues. The CDR3 bases are TGTGCCAGCAGCATTGGGACTAGCGGGAGCAACGGGGAGCTGTTTTTT. Amino acids: CASSIGTSGSNGELFF.

This chain's CDR3 is CSAIGTTTSGSYNEQFF. The CDR3 bases are TGCAGTGCTATAGGTACTACAACTAGCGGGAGCTACAATGAGCAGTTCTTC. This sequence joins TRBV20-1 and TRBJ2-1; 11 bases align to TRBD2. The CDR3 is 17 amino acids. CDR1 is DFQATT, CDR2 SNEGSKA, per germline (reference sequence). Trimming removed 4 bases from V and 3 bases from J; junction bases left unmatched: 11.

Points on this clonotype: Germline is not matched at one junction end, which may reflect a read error. V usage is TRBV7-9 and J usage is TRBJ2-1, with D perhaps matching TRBD1 (5 bases). Germline V gene lookup returns CDR1 SEHNR and CDR2 FQNEAQ (reference sequence). This CDR3 is 16 amino acids long. CDR3 sequence (DNA): TGTGCCTGCAGCTTAGGGGCCCTTAGTCCCTACAATGAGCAGTTCTTC. Amino acid sequence: CACSLGALSPYNEQFF.

This sequence joins TRBV21-1 and TRBJ1-4; TRBD1 reflects the table's D call only, with no check against the DNA. TRBV21-1 corresponds to a pseudogene. This CDR3 is 18 amino acids long. The CDR3 here is CANGKAADRGKENEKLFF. The CDR3 DNA follows: TGTGCCAACGGCAAAGCGGCGGACAGGGGAAAGGAGAATGAAAAACTGTTTTTT.

A remark on this clonotype: One end of the junction varies from germline; a read error may be responsible. V is TRBV6-2 or TRBV6-3 and J is TRBJ2-5; possible D gene TRBD2, 5 bases. CDR1 and CDR2 (germline): MNHEY, SVGEGT. This CDR3 comprises 11 residues. Here the CDR3 DNA reads TGTGCCAGCGGTTACGGGGAGACCAAGTACTTC. Encoded protein: CASGYGETKYF.